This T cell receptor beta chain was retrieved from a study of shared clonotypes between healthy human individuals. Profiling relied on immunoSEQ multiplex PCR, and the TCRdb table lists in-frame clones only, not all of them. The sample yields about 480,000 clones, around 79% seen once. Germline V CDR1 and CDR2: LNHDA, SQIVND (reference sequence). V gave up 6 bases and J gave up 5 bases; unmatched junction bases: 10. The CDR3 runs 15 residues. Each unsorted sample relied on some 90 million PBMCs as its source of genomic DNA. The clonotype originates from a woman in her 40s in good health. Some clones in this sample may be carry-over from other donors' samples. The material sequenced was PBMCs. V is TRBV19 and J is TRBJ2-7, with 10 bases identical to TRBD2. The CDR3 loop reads CASSRYPSGSNEQYF. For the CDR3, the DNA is TGTGCCAGTAGCCGTTATCCTAGCGGGAGTAACGAGCAGTACTTC. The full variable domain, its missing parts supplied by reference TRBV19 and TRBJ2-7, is DGGITQSPKYLFRKEGQNVTLSCEQNLNHDAMYWYRQDPGQGLRLIYYSQIVNDFQKGDIAEGYSVSREKKESFPLTVTSAQKNPTAFYLCASSRYPSGSNEQYFGPGTRLTVT.